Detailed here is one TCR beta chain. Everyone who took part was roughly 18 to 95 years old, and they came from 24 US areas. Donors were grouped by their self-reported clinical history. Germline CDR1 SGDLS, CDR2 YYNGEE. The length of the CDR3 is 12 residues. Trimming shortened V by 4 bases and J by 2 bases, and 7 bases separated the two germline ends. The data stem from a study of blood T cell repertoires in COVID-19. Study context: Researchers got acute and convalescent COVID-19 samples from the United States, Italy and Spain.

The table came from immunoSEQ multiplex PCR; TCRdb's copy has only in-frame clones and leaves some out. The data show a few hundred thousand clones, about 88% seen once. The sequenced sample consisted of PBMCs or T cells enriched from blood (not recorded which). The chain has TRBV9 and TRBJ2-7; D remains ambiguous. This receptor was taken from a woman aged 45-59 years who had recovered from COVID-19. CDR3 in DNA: TGTGCCAGCAGCAATGGAGCCTACGAGCAGTACTTC. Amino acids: CASSNGAYEQYF.